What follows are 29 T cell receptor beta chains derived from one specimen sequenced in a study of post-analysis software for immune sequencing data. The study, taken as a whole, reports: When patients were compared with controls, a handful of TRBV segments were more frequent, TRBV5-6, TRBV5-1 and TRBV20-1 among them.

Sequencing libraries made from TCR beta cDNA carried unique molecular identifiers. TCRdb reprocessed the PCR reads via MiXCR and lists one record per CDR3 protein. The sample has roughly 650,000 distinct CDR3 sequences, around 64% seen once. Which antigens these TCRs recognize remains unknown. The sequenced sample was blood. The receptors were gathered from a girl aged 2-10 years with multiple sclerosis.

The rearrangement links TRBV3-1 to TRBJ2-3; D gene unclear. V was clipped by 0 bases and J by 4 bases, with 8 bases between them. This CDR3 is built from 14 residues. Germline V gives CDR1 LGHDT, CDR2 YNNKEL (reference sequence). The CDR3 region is CASSQEGGADTQYF. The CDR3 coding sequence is TGTGCCAGCAGCCAAGAGGGTGGCGCAGATACGCAGTATTTT.

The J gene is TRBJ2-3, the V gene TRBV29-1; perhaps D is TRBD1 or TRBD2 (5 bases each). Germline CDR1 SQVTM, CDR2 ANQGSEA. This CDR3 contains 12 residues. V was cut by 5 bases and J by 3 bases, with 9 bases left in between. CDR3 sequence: CSVPRETDTQYF. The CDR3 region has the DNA TGCAGCGTTCCCAGGGAGACAGATACGCAGTATTTT.

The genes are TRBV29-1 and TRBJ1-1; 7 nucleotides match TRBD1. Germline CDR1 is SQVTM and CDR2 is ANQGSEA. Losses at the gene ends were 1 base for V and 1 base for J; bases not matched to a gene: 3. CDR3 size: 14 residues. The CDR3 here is CSVEGNRGNTEAFF. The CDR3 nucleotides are TGCAGCGTTGAAGGCAACAGGGGGAACACTGAAGCTTTCTTT.

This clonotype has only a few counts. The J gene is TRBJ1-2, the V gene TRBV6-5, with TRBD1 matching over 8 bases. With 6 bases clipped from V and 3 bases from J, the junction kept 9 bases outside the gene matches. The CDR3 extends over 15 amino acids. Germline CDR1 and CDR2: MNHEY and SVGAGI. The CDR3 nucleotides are TGTGCCAGCAGACACGGGGACAGGCCTTACTATGGCTACACCTTC. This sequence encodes CASRHGDRPYYGYTF.

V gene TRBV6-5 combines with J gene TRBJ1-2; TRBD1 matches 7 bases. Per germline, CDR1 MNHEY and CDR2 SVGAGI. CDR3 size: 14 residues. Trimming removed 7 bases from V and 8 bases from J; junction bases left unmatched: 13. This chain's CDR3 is CASTSMVGGKGYTF. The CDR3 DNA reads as TGTGCCAGCACCTCCATGGTAGGGGGCAAGGGCTACACCTTC.

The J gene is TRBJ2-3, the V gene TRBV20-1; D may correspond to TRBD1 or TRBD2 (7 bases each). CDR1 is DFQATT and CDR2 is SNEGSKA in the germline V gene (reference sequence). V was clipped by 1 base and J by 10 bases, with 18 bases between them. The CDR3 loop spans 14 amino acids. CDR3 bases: TGCAGTGCTAGAGTGCCGGGGGAGGGGGCTCCGCAGTATTTT. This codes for CSARVPGEGAPQYF.

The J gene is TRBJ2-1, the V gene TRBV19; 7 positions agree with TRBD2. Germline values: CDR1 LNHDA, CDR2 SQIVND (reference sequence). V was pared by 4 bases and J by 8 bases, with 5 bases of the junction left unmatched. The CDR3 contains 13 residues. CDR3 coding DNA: TGTGCCAGTAGTACAGGGAGCGGGGATGAGCAGTTCTTC. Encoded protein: CASSTGSGDEQFF.

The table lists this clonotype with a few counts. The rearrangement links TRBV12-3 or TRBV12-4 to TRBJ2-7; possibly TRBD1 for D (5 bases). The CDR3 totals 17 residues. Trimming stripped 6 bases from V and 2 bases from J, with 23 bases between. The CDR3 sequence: CASSSTTGSDVTYEQYF. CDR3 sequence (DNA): TGTGCCAGCAGCTCCACCACAGGCTCCGATGTTACCTACGAGCAGTACTTC.

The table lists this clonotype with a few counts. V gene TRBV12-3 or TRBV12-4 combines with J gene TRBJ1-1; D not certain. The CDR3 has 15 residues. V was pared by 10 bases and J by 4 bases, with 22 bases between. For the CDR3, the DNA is TGTGCCATCAATGCAAGATCGGGCGGAGGCACTGAAGCTTTCTTT. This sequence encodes CAINARSGGGTEAFF.

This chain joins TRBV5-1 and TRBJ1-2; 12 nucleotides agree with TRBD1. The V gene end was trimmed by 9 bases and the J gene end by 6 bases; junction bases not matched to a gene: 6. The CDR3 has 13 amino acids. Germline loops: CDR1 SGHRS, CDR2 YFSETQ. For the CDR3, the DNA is TGCGCCACGTCCGGGACAGGGGGCGATGGCTACACCTTC. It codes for CATSGTGGDGYTF.

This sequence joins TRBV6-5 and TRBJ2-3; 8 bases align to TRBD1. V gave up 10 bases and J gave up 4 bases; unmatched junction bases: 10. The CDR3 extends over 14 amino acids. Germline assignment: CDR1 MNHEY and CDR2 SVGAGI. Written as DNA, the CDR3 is TGTGCCACCACAGGGGGATTTAGCCCAGATACGCAGTATTTT. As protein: CATTGGFSPDTQYF.

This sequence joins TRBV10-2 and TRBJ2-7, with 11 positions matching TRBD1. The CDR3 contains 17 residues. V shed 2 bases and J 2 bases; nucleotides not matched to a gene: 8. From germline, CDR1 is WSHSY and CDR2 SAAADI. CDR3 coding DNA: TGCGCCAGCAGTGAGCCCATAGGACAGGGGGCGGCCTACGAGCAGTACTTC. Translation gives CASSEPIGQGAAYEQYF.

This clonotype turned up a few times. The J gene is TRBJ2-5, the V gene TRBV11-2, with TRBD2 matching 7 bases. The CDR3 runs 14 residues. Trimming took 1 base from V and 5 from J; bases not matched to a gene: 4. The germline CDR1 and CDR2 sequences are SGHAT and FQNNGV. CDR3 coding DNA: TGTGCCAGCAGCTTAGGGACTAGTAGGGAGACCCAGTACTTC. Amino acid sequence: CASSLGTSRETQYF. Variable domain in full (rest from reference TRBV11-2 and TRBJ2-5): EAGVAQSPRYKIIEKRQSVAFWCNPISGHATLYWYQQILGQGPKLLIQFQNNGVVDDSQLPKDRFSAERLKGVDSTLKIQPAKLEDSAVYLCASSLGTSRETQYFGPGTRLLVL.

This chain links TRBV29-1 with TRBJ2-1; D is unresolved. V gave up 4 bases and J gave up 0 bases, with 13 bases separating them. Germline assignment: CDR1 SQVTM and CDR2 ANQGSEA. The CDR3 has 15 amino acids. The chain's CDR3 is CSVVGRKDSYNEQFF. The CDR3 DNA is TGCAGCGTTGTCGGCCGTAAGGACTCCTACAATGAGCAGTTCTTC.

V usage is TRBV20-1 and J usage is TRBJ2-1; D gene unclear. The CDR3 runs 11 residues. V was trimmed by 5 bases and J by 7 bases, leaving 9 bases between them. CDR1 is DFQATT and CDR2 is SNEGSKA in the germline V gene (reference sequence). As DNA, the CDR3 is TGCAGTGCTTACTGGATGAATGAGCAGTTCTTC. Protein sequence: CSAYWMNEQFF.

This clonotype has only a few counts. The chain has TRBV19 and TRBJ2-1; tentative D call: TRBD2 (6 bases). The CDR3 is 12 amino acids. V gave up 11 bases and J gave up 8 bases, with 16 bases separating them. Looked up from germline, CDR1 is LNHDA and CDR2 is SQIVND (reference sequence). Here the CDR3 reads CASREARDEQFF. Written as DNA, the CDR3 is TGTGCCTCCAGGGAGGCTCGAGATGAGCAGTTCTTC. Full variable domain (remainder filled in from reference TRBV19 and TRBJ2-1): DGGITQSPKYLFRKEGQNVTLSCEQNLNHDAMYWYRQDPGQGLRLIYYSQIVNDFQKGDIAEGYSVSREKKESFPLTVTSAQKNPTAFYLCASREARDEQFFGPGTRLTVL.

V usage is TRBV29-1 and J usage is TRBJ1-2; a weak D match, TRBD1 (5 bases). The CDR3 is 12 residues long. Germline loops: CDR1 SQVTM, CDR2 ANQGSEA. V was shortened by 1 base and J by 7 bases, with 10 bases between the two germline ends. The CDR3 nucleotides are TGCAGCGTTGAAGGTGGGGCTAGTGGCTACACCTTC. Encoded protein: CSVEGGASGYTF.

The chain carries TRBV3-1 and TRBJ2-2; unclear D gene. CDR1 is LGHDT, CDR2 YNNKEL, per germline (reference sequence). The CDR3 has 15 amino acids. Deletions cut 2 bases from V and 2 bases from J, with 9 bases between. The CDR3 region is CASSQHSANTGELFF. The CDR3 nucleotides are TGTGCCAGCAGCCAACATTCGGCCAACACCGGGGAGCTGTTTTTT.

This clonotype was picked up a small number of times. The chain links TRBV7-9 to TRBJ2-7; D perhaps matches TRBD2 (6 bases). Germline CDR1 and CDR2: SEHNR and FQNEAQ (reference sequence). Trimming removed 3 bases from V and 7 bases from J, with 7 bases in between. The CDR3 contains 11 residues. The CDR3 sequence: CASSFREEQYF. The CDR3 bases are TGTGCCAGCAGCTTTCGGGAGGAGCAGTACTTC.

The CDR3 DNA reads TGTGCCAGCAGGAGTCCGGGACAACTTTCTGGGGCCAACGTCCTGACTTTC. Translated, it gives CASRSPGQLSGANVLTF. The chain combines TRBV28 with TRBJ2-6, with D possibly being TRBD1 (6 bases). The germline gives CDR1 MDHEN, CDR2 SYDVKM. The ends were cut back, 6 bases at V and 1 base at J, with 16 bases in the middle. This CDR3 has 17 residues.

CDR3 residues: CAWSGTTGGDIQYF. The DNA of the CDR3 is TGTGCCTGGAGTGGAACAACAGGGGGAGACATTCAGTACTTC. This rearrangement joins TRBV30 to TRBJ2-4, with TRBD1 matching over 8 bases. From germline, CDR1 is GTSNPN and CDR2 SVGIG (reference sequence). The V and J ends lost 1 base and 8 bases, in that order; junction bases with no gene match: 7. The CDR3 totals 14 residues.

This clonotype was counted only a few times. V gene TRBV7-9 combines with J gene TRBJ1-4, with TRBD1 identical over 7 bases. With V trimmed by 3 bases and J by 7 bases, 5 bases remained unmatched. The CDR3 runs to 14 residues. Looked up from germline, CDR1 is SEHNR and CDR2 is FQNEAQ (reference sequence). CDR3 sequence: CASSLKGAGEKLFF. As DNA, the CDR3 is TGTGCCAGCAGCTTGAAGGGGGCAGGTGAAAAACTGTTTTTT.

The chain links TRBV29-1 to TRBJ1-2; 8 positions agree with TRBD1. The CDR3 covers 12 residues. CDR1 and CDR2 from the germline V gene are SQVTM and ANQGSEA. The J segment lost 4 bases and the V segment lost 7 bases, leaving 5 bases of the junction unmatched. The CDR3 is CSASQGVYGYTF. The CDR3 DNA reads TGCAGCGCCTCACAGGGGGTCTATGGCTACACCTTC.

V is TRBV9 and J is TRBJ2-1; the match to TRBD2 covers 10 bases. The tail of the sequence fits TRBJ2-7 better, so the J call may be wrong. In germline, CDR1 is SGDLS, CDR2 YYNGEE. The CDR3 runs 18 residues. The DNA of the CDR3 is TGTGCCAGCAGCGGACGAGGACTAGCGGACTTCTCCTACAATGAGCAGTACTTC. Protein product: CASSGRGLADFSYNEQYF.

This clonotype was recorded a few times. The CDR3 loop reads CASSRDRLNTEAFF. The CDR3 DNA follows: TGTGCCAGCTCTCGGGACAGACTGAACACTGAAGCTTTCTTT. J is TRBJ1-1 and V is TRBV18; 7 positions match TRBD1. Germline trimming cut 6 bases from V and 0 bases from J; bases unmatched to any gene: 4. The CDR3 is made up of 14 amino acids. Germline V gene sequence: CDR1 KGHSH, CDR2 LQKENI.

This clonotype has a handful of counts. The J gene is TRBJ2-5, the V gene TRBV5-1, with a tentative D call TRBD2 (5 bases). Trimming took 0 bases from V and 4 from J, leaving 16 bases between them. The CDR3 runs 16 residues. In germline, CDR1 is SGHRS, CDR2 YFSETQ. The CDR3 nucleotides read TGCGCCAGCAGCTTGGGAGCCGGGAATGTGGGAGAGACCCAGTACTTC. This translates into CASSLGAGNVGETQYF. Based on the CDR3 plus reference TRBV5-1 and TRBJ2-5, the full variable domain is KAGVTQTPRYLIKTRGQQVTLSCSPISGHRSVSWYQQTPGQGLQFLFEYFSETQRNKGNFPGRFSGRQFSNSRSEMNVSTLELGDSALYLCASSLGAGNVGETQYFGPGTRLLVL.

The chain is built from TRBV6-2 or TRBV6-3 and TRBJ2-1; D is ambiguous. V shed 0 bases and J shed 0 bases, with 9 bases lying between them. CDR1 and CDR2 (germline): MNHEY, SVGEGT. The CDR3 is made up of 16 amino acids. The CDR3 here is CASSYSPVSSYNEQFF. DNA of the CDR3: TGTGCCAGCAGTTACTCGCCGGTGAGCTCCTACAATGAGCAGTTCTTC.

CDR3 protein: CASSSADPTYEQYF. DNA of the CDR3: TGCGCCAGCAGCTCCGCGGATCCTACCTACGAGCAGTACTTC. This chain uses TRBV5-1 with TRBJ2-7; D uncertain. The CDR3 is 14 amino acids. V lost 3 bases to trimming and J lost 2 bases, with 12 bases between them. Germline-derived CDR1 and CDR2 are SGHRS and YFSETQ. Full variable domain (remainder filled in from reference TRBV5-1 and TRBJ2-7): KAGVTQTPRYLIKTRGQQVTLSCSPISGHRSVSWYQQTPGQGLQFLFEYFSETQRNKGNFPGRFSGRQFSNSRSEMNVSTLELGDSALYLCASSSADPTYEQYFGPGTRLTVT.

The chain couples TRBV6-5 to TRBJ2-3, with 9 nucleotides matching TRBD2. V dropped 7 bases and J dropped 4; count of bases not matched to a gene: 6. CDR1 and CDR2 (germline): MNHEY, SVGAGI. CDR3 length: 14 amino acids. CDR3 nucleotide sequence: TGTGCCAGCAAAGGCGGGGGGGCCTCAGATACGCAGTATTTT. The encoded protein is CASKGGGASDTQYF.